This T cell receptor (beta chain) was sequenced during a study of T cells in localized non-small cell lung cancer. Comments on this clone: Its specificity is not known. Other DNA sequences from this sample encode an identical CDR3 as well.

General study results and limits: Appearances in adjacent lung were noted for a median approximately 52 of the top 100 tumor clones.

Libraries were prepared by immunoSEQ multiplex PCR; TCRdb keeps only in-frame clonotypes and omits some of them. The sample has about 36,000 clones, approximately 88% seen once. Sequencing used peripheral blood, obtained before any cancer treatment. The source of this sequence is a woman aged 40 to 75 with stage I lung adenocarcinoma.

CDR3 protein: CASSIEQDNYGYTF. In DNA, the CDR3 is TGTGCCAGTAGTATAGAACAGGATAACTATGGCTACACCTTC. The chain employs TRBV19 and TRBJ1-2, with a weak D call TRBD1 (5 bases). V was trimmed by 0 bases and J by 1 base, leaving 6 bases between them. The germline V gene encodes CDR1 LNHDA and CDR2 SQIVND (reference sequence). CDR3 length equals 14 residues.